Shown below are 32 T cell receptor beta chains from a single sample sequenced in a study of T cells after posttransplantation cyclophosphamide. Cells defined as naive were viable CD3+CD4+ or CD3+CD8+ and CCR7+CD45RA+CD45RO-CD95-CD27+CD28+. Libraries were prepared by immunoSEQ multiplex PCR; TCRdb keeps only in-frame clonotypes and omits some of them. The data show about 30,000 clones, 75% to 95% seen once. The sample taken for sequencing was naive CD4+ T cells sorted from blood. The receptors derive from a young man in good health and a related stem cell transplant donor.

The gene calls are TRBV18 and TRBJ1-3, with TRBD1 as a possible D gene (6 bases). Trimming removed 4 bases from V and 0 bases from J, with 13 bases in between. The V gene's germline CDR1 is KGHSH and CDR2 LQKENI. The CDR3 is made up of 16 amino acids. As DNA, the CDR3 is TGTGCCAGCTCACATCAATCAGGGGACTCTGGAAACACCATATATTTT. Encoded protein: CASSHQSGDSGNTIYF.

This clone was detected once. The chain links TRBV20-1 to TRBJ1-1; D not certain. Germline CDR1 DFQATT, CDR2 SNEGSKA (reference sequence). This CDR3 region has 11 residues. V lost 6 bases, J lost 10 bases, and 15 bases lay in between. In DNA, the CDR3 is TGCAGTGCCCTCAAAGCGCTCGGAGCTTTCTTT. Translation: CSALKALGAFF.

The CDR3 DNA sequence: TGTGCCAGCACACGGGGGATTAGGGCACCTACAGATACGCAGTATTTT. This gives the protein CASTRGIRAPTDTQYF. V gene TRBV9 combines with J gene TRBJ2-3; possible D gene TRBD2, 6 bases. This CDR3 is 16 amino acids long. Germline-derived CDR1 and CDR2 are SGDLS and YYNGEE. The V end lost 6 bases, the J end lost 3 bases, and 20 bases lay between the germline ends.

V is TRBV9 and J is TRBJ1-2; D remains ambiguous. CDR1 and CDR2 (germline): SGDLS, YYNGEE. The CDR3 is made up of 13 amino acids. V lost 0 bases and J lost 2, with 5 bases in between. The CDR3 here is CASSVGGNYGYTF. The CDR3 nucleotides are TGTGCCAGCAGCGTAGGAGGGAACTATGGCTACACCTTC.

CDR3 amino acids: CASSTIGTSGGSDTDTQYF. The CDR3 DNA sequence: TGCGCCAGCAGCACTATCGGGACTAGCGGGGGGAGTGACACAGATACGCAGTATTTT. V gene TRBV5-1 combines with J gene TRBJ2-3, with 15 bases matching TRBD2. The CDR3 is 19 amino acids. The trim removed 4 bases at V and 2 bases at J, leaving 11 bases unmatched. Germline loops: CDR1 SGHRS, CDR2 YFSETQ.

This sequence joins TRBV19 and TRBJ1-1, with 7 bases aligning to TRBD1. Unmatched junction bases numbered 11, after V lost 10 bases and J lost 3 bases. The germline V gene encodes CDR1 LNHDA and CDR2 SQIVND (reference sequence). The CDR3 totals 14 residues. This chain's CDR3 is CAKRRRGRDTEAFF. As DNA, the CDR3 is TGTGCCAAAAGGCGGAGGGGGCGAGACACTGAAGCTTTCTTT.

The chain recombines TRBV11-3 with TRBJ1-3; D unresolved. V was trimmed by 3 bases and J by 3 bases, leaving 6 bases between them. The CDR3 consists of 13 residues. Germline CDR1 SGHNT, CDR2 YENEEA. The CDR3 loop reads CASSLAVGNTIYF. In DNA, the CDR3 is TGTGCCAGCAGCTTGGCCGTTGGAAACACCATATATTTT.

The chain uses TRBV15 and TRBJ2-3; D gene uncertain. The CDR3 length is 12 residues. V was pared by 5 bases and J by 1 base, with 4 bases between. Germline lookup yields CDR1 LNHNV and CDR2 YYDKDF (reference sequence). This CDR3 reads CATSLRTDTQYF. In nucleotides, the CDR3 is TGTGCCACCAGCCTCCGCACAGATACGCAGTATTTT.

V gene TRBV4-1 combines with J gene TRBJ1-6; tentatively, D is TRBD1 (6 bases). CDR1 and CDR2 (germline): MGHRA, YSYEKL. The ends were cut back, 4 bases at V and 5 bases at J, with 15 bases in the middle. CDR3 length equals 16 residues. The CDR3 DNA sequence: TGCGCCAGCAGCCGCCCCGGGGGGCGCGATAATTCACCCCTCCACTTT. This gives the protein CASSRPGGRDNSPLHF.

This clone has just a few counts. This chain links TRBV6-1 with TRBJ1-3; TRBD1 is a possible D gene (5 bases). Per germline, CDR1 MNHNS and CDR2 SASEGT. With 5 bases removed from V and 4 bases from J, the gap between germline ends came to 15 bases. CDR3 length equals 15 residues. The CDR3 DNA reads as TGTGCCAGCAGTCCAAGGGGCAGGGCCGGAAACACCATATATTTT. It encodes CASSPRGRAGNTIYF.

The chain is built from TRBV11-2 and TRBJ2-6, with TRBD2 matching over 15 bases. The germline V gene encodes CDR1 SGHAT and CDR2 FQNNGV. Unmatched junction bases numbered 4, after V lost 4 bases and J lost 3 bases. The CDR3 totals 18 residues. The CDR3 spells CASSWTSGGAGGANVLTF. Written as DNA, the CDR3 is TGTGCCAGCAGCTGGACTAGCGGGGGGGCTGGTGGGGCCAACGTCCTGACTTTC.

The rearrangement joins TRBV19 to TRBJ2-2; TRBD1 agrees at 7 bases. J gave up 6 bases and V 6 bases, and 4 bases lay outside the gene matches. The CDR3 extends over 13 amino acids. The germline V gene has CDR1 LNHDA and CDR2 SQIVND (reference sequence). CDR3 in amino acids: CASRTGMAGELFF. The CDR3 DNA is TGTGCCAGTAGGACAGGGATGGCCGGGGAGCTGTTTTTT.

The chain employs TRBV28 and TRBJ1-4; no firm D call. This CDR3 comprises 14 residues. Trimming removed 7 bases at V and 8 bases at J, with 17 bases between. Per the germline V gene, CDR1 is MDHEN and CDR2 is SYDVKM. As DNA, the CDR3 is TGTGCCAGCACCAACGCGGGGAGGAAGGAAAAACTGTTTTTT. Its translation: CASTNAGRKEKLFF.

This chain joins TRBV2 and TRBJ1-2; D uncertain. The V end lost 0 bases, the J end lost 3 bases, and 5 bases lay between the germline ends. The CDR3 contains 13 residues. Looked up from germline, CDR1 is SNHLY and CDR2 is FYNNEI. CDR3 in DNA: TGTGCCAGCAGTGAAGCAAGAGACTATGGCTACACCTTC. It specifies CASSEARDYGYTF. Based on the CDR3 plus reference TRBV2 and TRBJ1-2, the full variable domain is EPEVTQTPSHQVTQMGQEVILRCVPISNHLYFYWYRQILGQKVEFLVSFYNNEISEKSEIFDDQFSVERPDGSNFTLKIRSTKLEDSAMYFCASSEARDYGYTFGSGTRLTVV.

The genes are TRBV19 and TRBJ1-5, with D possibly matching TRBD1 (5 bases). CDR1 and CDR2 (germline): LNHDA, SQIVND (reference sequence). V dropped 8 bases and J dropped 0 bases, with 11 bases sitting between them. The CDR3 contains 14 residues. The CDR3, as DNA: TGTGCCAGTGCGGGACTTCATAGCAATCAGCCCCAGCATTTT. As protein: CASAGLHSNQPQHF. The complete variable domain, with remaining parts taken from reference TRBV19 and TRBJ1-5, reads DGGITQSPKYLFRKEGQNVTLSCEQNLNHDAMYWYRQDPGQGLRLIYYSQIVNDFQKGDIAEGYSVSREKKESFPLTVTSAQKNPTAFYLCASAGLHSNQPQHFGDGTRLSIL.

The rearrangement links TRBV19 to TRBJ1-3; the D gene is possibly TRBD1 (6 bases). Germline values: CDR1 LNHDA, CDR2 SQIVND (reference sequence). V lost 4 bases and J 5 bases, leaving 18 bases between the germline ends. The CDR3 length is 16 residues. The CDR3 reads CASSTGTLDWRNTIYF. CDR3 nucleotide sequence: TGTGCCAGTAGTACCGGGACACTGGATTGGCGAAACACCATATATTTT.

This rearrangement joins TRBV5-1 to TRBJ2-5; 8 nucleotides align to TRBD1. The DNA end favors TRBJ2-7, so the J call may be wrong. The CDR3 runs to 16 residues. The germline gives CDR1 SGHRS, CDR2 YFSETQ. CDR3 coding DNA: TGCGCCAGCAGTCGCGAAGTCGGGACAGGTGATTACGAGCAGTACTTC. It codes for CASSREVGTGDYEQYF.

The chain has TRBV10-3 and TRBJ1-3; TRBD1 matches at 9 bases. Germline loops: CDR1 ENHRY, CDR2 SYGVKD. The CDR3 loop spans 16 amino acids. After removal of 4 bases from V and 4 bases from J, the junction contained 8 bases not matched to a gene. In DNA form, the CDR3 reads TGTGCCATCAGTGTTTTTAGGGACAGGGCGGGAAACACCATATATTTT. Amino acid sequence: CAISVFRDRAGNTIYF.

This clone came up a few times. The J gene is TRBJ1-1, the V gene TRBV5-4; D is possibly TRBD1 (6 bases). The CDR3 loop spans 15 amino acids. The germline gives CDR1 SGHNT, CDR2 YYREEE (reference sequence). V was clipped by 1 base and J by 4 bases, with 14 bases between them. The CDR3 spells CASSLSGQGFTEAFF. In nucleotides, the CDR3 is TGTGCCAGCAGCTTGTCTGGTCAGGGGTTCACTGAAGCTTTCTTT.

J is TRBJ2-7 and V is TRBV19; tentative D call: TRBD1 (5 bases). This CDR3 contains 15 residues. Germline-derived CDR1 and CDR2 are LNHDA and SQIVND (reference sequence). V lost 0 bases to trimming and J lost 3 bases, with 12 bases between them. In DNA, the CDR3 is TGTGCCAGTAGTATAGATGCCGTGGACAACTACGAGCAGTACTTC. Its translation is CASSIDAVDNYEQYF.

The rearrangement links TRBV28 to TRBJ2-7, with 8 bases identical to TRBD1. The CDR3 loop spans 13 amino acids. Germline-derived CDR1 and CDR2 are MDHEN and SYDVKM. V shed 3 bases and J 6 bases; nucleotides not matched to a gene: 4. The CDR3 sequence is CASSFRTGSEQYF. DNA of the CDR3: TGTGCCAGCAGTTTCAGGACAGGGTCCGAGCAGTACTTC.

This sequence joins TRBV5-4 and TRBJ2-7; D uncertain. The CDR3 is 13 residues long. Germline CDR1 is SGHNT and CDR2 is YYREEE (reference sequence). Trimming pared 9 bases from V and 2 bases from J, leaving 15 bases between. The CDR3, as DNA: TGTGCCACCCACCAGGCTGGTGCCTACGAGCAGTACTTC. This encodes CATHQAGAYEQYF. The whole variable domain, filled in from reference TRBV5-4 and TRBJ2-7, reads ETGVTQSPTHLIKTRGQQVTLRCSSQSGHNTVSWYQQALGQGPQFIFQYYREEENGRGNFPPRFSGLQFPNYSSELNVNALELDDSALYLCATHQAGAYEQYFGPGTRLTVT.

This rearrangement joins TRBV2 to TRBJ1-1; a possible D gene is TRBD1 (6 bases). The V end was cut by 4 bases, the J end by 0 bases, with 9 bases between. In germline, CDR1 is SNHLY, CDR2 FYNNEI. The CDR3 runs to 14 residues. The CDR3 sequence is CASSGQAMNTEAFF. The CDR3 DNA follows: TGTGCCAGCAGTGGACAGGCGATGAACACTGAAGCTTTCTTT.

The V and J genes are TRBV5-4 and TRBJ2-3, with 8 bases identical to TRBD1. J was trimmed by 1 base and V by 2 bases; bases with no gene match: 3. This CDR3 region has 15 residues. CDR1 and CDR2 (germline): SGHNT, YYREEE (reference sequence). CDR3 bases: TGTGCCAGCAGCTTCGGACAGGGTCGCACAGATACGCAGTATTTT. Translating it yields CASSFGQGRTDTQYF.

The chain links TRBV28 to TRBJ1-6; tentatively, D is TRBD1 (5 bases). V lost 5 bases to trimming and J lost 8 bases, with 13 bases between them. Per the germline V gene, CDR1 is MDHEN and CDR2 is SYDVKM. The CDR3 is made up of 14 amino acids. The CDR3 DNA sequence: TGTGCCAGCAGTCTCAGGGTGGGGCATTCACCCCTCCACTTT. It translates to CASSLRVGHSPLHF.

This clone was seen a single time. The V and J genes are TRBV10-3 and TRBJ2-3, with 7 bases lining up with TRBD2. The CDR3 contains 14 residues. V was clipped by 6 bases and J by 6 bases; unmatched bases: 9. The germline V gene encodes CDR1 ENHRY and CDR2 SYGVKD. CDR3: CAIRSLAAEDTQYF. CDR3 in DNA: TGTGCCATCAGATCTCTAGCGGCGGAGGATACGCAGTATTTT.

The chain combines TRBV18 with TRBJ2-5; 8 bases map to TRBD1. The CDR3 spans 15 residues. Germline V gives CDR1 KGHSH, CDR2 LQKENI. With 5 bases clipped from V and 5 bases from J, the junction kept 10 bases outside the gene matches. CDR3 DNA: TGTGCCAGCTCATCTACAGACAGGGGCAGGGAGACCCAGTACTTC. Its protein product is CASSSTDRGRETQYF.

As for this clone: Mismatch with germline at one junction end may stem from a read error. The chain has TRBV7-7 and TRBJ2-5, with 9 positions matching TRBD1. The CDR3 totals 14 residues. CDR1 is SSHAT, CDR2 FNYEAQ, per germline (reference sequence). DNA for the CDR3: TGTGCTAGCAGCTCGAGGACAGGGGACGAGACCCAGTACTTC. Its protein is CASSSRTGDETQYF.

This rearrangement joins TRBV11-3 to TRBJ2-4, with 7 bases matching TRBD2. The germline gives CDR1 SGHNT, CDR2 YENEEA. The CDR3 loop spans 13 amino acids. The ends lost 5 bases at V and 6 bases at J; junction bases unmatched: 4. CDR3 sequence reads: CASSPREGNIQYF. The CDR3 DNA follows: TGTGCCAGCAGCCCCAGGGAGGGAAACATTCAGTACTTC.

The rearrangement uses TRBV7-2 and TRBJ2-7, with 10 bases fitting TRBD2. CDR1 SGHTA and CDR2 FQGNSA come from the germline V gene. V shed 1 base, J shed 5 bases, and the junction held 5 bases outside the gene matches. The CDR3 loop spans 15 amino acids. Written as DNA, the CDR3 is TGTGCCAGCAGCTTAGTCGCACTAGCGGGGAACGAGCAGTACTTC. Amino acid sequence: CASSLVALAGNEQYF.

The chain has TRBV7-9 and TRBJ1-4, with no clear D. CDR3 length equals 12 residues. Germline V lookup: CDR1 SEHNR, CDR2 FQNEAQ (reference sequence). With 4 bases removed from V and 7 bases from J, the gap between germline ends came to 7 bases. Here the CDR3 reads CASSSILEKLFF. The CDR3 region has the DNA TGTGCCAGCAGCTCGATACTTGAAAAACTGTTTTTT.

The chain joins TRBV5-1 to TRBJ1-6; D possibly corresponds to TRBD1 (6 bases). CDR3 length equals 15 residues. Per the germline V gene, CDR1 is SGHRS and CDR2 is YFSETQ. Trimming cost V 4 bases and J 8 bases, with 16 bases left between them. The CDR3 region is CASSTSGAWDSPLHF. CDR3 in DNA: TGCGCCAGCAGCACCTCAGGGGCTTGGGATTCACCCCTCCACTTT. The full variable domain, completed using reference TRBV5-1 and TRBJ1-6, is KAGVTQTPRYLIKTRGQQVTLSCSPISGHRSVSWYQQTPGQGLQFLFEYFSETQRNKGNFPGRFSGRQFSNSRSEMNVSTLELGDSALYLCASSTSGAWDSPLHFGNGTRLTVT.